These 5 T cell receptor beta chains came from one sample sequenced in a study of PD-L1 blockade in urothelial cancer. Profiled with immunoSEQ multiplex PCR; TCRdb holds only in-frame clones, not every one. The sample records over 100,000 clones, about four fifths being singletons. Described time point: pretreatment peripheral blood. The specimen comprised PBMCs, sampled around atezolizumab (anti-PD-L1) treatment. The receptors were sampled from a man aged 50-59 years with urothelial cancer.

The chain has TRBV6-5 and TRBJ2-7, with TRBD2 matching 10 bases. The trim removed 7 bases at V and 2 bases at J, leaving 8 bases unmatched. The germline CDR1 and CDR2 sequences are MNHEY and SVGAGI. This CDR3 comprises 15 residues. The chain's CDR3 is CASTKAGGGAYEQYF. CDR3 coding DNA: TGTGCCAGCACCAAAGCGGGAGGGGGAGCCTACGAGCAGTACTTC.

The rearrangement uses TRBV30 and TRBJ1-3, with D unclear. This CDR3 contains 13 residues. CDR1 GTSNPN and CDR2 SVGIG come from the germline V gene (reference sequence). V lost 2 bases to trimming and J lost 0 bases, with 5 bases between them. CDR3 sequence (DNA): TGTGCCTGGAGTCCAGGCTCTGGAAACACCATATATTTT. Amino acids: CAWSPGSGNTIYF. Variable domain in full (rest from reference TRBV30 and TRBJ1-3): SQTIHQWPATLVQPVGSPLSLECTVEGTSNPNLYWYRQAAGRGLQLLFYSVGIGQISSEVPQNLSASRPQDRQFILSSKKLLLSDSGFYLCAWSPGSGNTIYFGEGSWLTVV.

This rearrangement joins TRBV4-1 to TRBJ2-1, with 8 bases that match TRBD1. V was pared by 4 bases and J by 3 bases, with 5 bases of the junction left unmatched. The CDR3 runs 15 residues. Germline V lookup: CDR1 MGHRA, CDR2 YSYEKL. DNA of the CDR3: TGCGCCAGCAGCCTATCGGGACAGGACTACAATGAGCAGTTCTTC. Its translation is CASSLSGQDYNEQFF.

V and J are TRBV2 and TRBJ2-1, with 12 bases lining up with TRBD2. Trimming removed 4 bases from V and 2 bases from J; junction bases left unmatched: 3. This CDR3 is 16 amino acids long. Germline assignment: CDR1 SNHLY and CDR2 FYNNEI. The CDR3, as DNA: TGTGCCAGCAGTGTTCTAGCGGGAGGGCCCTACAATGAGCAGTTCTTC. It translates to CASSVLAGGPYNEQFF.

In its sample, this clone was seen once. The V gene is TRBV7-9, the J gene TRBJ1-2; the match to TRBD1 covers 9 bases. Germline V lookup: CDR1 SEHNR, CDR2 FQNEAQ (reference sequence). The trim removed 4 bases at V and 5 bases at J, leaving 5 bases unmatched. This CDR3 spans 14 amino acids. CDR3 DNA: TGTGCCAGCAGCTCGGACAGGGGCTCGTATGGCTACACCTTC. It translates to CASSSDRGSYGYTF.